The entry below describes one TCR beta chain. Sequenced by immunoSEQ multiplex PCR; TCRdb stores in-frame clones only, minus some. Of about 300,000 clones listed, about 89% were seen once; the top ten hold 5% to 7.5%. The CDR3 consists of 18 residues. Germline V gene data show CDR1 as LNHDA and CDR2 as SQIVND (reference sequence). The V and J ends lost 6 bases and 1 base, in that order; junction bases with no gene match: 13. The data originate from a study of blood T cell repertoires in COVID-19. The origin of this receptor is a man younger than 30 who had recovered from COVID-19. The sequencing input was peripheral blood. The chain recombines TRBV19 with TRBJ2-4, with 9 bases identical to TRBD1. CDR3: CASRPGQGIDWAKNIQYF. DNA of the CDR3: TGTGCCAGTAGACCGGGACAGGGAATAGATTGGGCCAAAAACATTCAGTACTTC.